Shown below are 24 T cell receptor beta chains from a single sample sequenced in a study of vaccination and CD4 T cells after COVID-19. The assay that was used to sequence DNA from cultured CD4+ T cells was the Oncomine TCR Beta short-read assay. TCRdb processed the PCR reads anew with MiXCR; each CDR3 protein has one entry. The sample yields 11,000 or so distinct CDR3 sequences, about 30% seen once. These receptors' targets are unknown. Treatment of the sample: approximately nine-day PBMC culture with coronavirus spike peptide pools or control peptides (ViraFEST assay). Sequencing was carried out using cultured CD4+ T cells from blood. Receptors originate from a human donor with COVID-19.

The rearrangement links TRBV5-4 to TRBJ2-1; 10 bases match TRBD2. The germline V gene has CDR1 SGHNT and CDR2 YYREEE (reference sequence). Trimming at V came to 3 bases and at J to 5 bases, leaving 5 bases not matched to a gene. The length of the CDR3 is 15 residues. CDR3 sequence reads: CASSSTSGANNEQFF. The CDR3 region has the DNA TGTGCCAGCAGCTCCACTAGCGGGGCCAACAATGAGCAGTTCTTC.

This clonotype is labeled large (0.1 to 1%). The CDR3 loop is CASRPRQSMNTEAFF. DNA of the CDR3: TGTGCCAGCAGGCCCCGACAGAGCATGAACACTGAAGCTTTCTTT. The J gene is TRBJ1-1, the V gene TRBV6-2 or TRBV6-3, with a tentative D call TRBD1 (5 bases). V gave up 6 bases and J gave up 0 bases, with 14 bases separating them. CDR3 length equals 15 residues. CDR1 is MNHEY and CDR2 is SVGEGT in the germline V gene.

The V and J genes are TRBV6-1 and TRBJ2-7, with 7 nucleotides matching TRBD1. CDR1 is MNHNS, CDR2 SASEGT, per germline. The CDR3 spans 15 residues. V shed 5 bases, J shed 2 bases, and the junction held 9 bases outside the gene matches. The CDR3 DNA reads TGTGCCAGCAGTAGGCCGACAGGGCAGACCTACGAGCAGTACTTC. Protein product: CASSRPTGQTYEQYF.

This clonotype has only a few counts. The J gene is TRBJ1-6, the V gene TRBV7-2; tentative D call: TRBD1 (6 bases). Germline CDR1 is SGHTA and CDR2 is FQGNSA. The V end was cut by 2 bases, the J end by 7 bases, with 12 bases between. The CDR3 runs 15 residues. The CDR3 DNA reads as TGTGCCAGCAGCTTAACGGGGGCGAAAAATTCACCCCTCCACTTT. Protein product: CASSLTGAKNSPLHF.

This clonotype was seen a few times. The chain links TRBV7-9 to TRBJ2-7; no clear D. Looked up from germline, CDR1 is SEHNR and CDR2 is FQNEAQ (reference sequence). The V gene lost 5 bases and the J gene lost 1 base, with 12 bases spanning the gap. The CDR3 length is 14 residues. The CDR3 DNA is TGTGCCAGCAGCCCTTCGGGTGGATCCTACGAGCAGTACTTC. Translated, it gives CASSPSGGSYEQYF.

V is TRBV19 and J is TRBJ2-4; D is perhaps TRBD1 (5 bases). The CDR3 runs 17 residues. V lost 6 bases and J 1 base, leaving 19 bases between the germline ends. Germline V lookup: CDR1 LNHDA, CDR2 SQIVND (reference sequence). This CDR3 reads CASSTSTLRAAKNIQYF. CDR3 in DNA: TGTGCCAGTAGCACATCAACTCTCAGGGCCGCCAAAAACATTCAGTACTTC.

This clonotype has just a few counts. The rearrangement links TRBV20-1 to TRBJ1-4; D possibly corresponds to TRBD1 (5 bases). CDR1 is DFQATT, CDR2 SNEGSKA, per germline (reference sequence). This CDR3 has 14 residues. V gave up 0 bases and J gave up 12 bases, with 17 bases separating them. The CDR3 region is CSARDMTVGSELFF. CDR3 bases: TGCAGTGCTAGAGATATGACAGTGGGGTCGGAACTGTTTTTT.

There are a few counts of this clonotype. The genes are TRBV6-1 and TRBJ2-3; D might be TRBD1 (6 bases). The germline gives CDR1 MNHNS, CDR2 SASEGT. V was shortened by 5 bases and J by 9 bases, with 12 bases between the two germline ends. There are 12 residues in the CDR3. CDR3 region: CASSTTGRTQYF. The CDR3 region has the DNA TGTGCCAGCAGTACTACAGGGCGGACGCAGTATTTT.

The chain has TRBV6-5 and TRBJ1-5; TRBD1 agrees at 7 bases. J gave up 2 bases and V 4 bases, and 8 bases lay outside the gene matches. Germline CDR1 MNHEY, CDR2 SVGAGI. The length of the CDR3 is 16 residues. CDR3 sequence reads: CASSSSTGSGNQPQHF. The CDR3 DNA reads as TGTGCCAGCAGTTCCTCGACAGGGTCTGGCAATCAGCCCCAGCATTTT.

This clonotype has only a few counts. The rearrangement links TRBV11-2 to TRBJ2-5; the D gene is possibly TRBD2 (5 bases). The CDR3 is made up of 12 amino acids. Trimming stripped 8 bases from V and 5 bases from J, with 12 bases between. CDR1 and CDR2 from the germline V gene are SGHAT and FQNNGV. CDR3 residues: CASGSTMETQYF. The CDR3 DNA reads as TGTGCCAGCGGGAGTACCATGGAGACCCAGTACTTC. Full variable domain (rest looked up from reference TRBV11-2 and TRBJ2-5): EAGVAQSPRYKIIEKRQSVAFWCNPISGHATLYWYQQILGQGPKLLIQFQNNGVVDDSQLPKDRFSAERLKGVDSTLKIQPAKLEDSAVYLCASGSTMETQYFGPGTRLLVL.

The chain recombines TRBV19 with TRBJ2-3; D unresolved. The CDR3 spans 11 residues. With 5 bases removed from V and 6 bases from J, the gap between germline ends came to 6 bases. Germline V gene data show CDR1 as LNHDA and CDR2 as SQIVND (reference sequence). CDR3 coding DNA: TGTGCCAGTAGTGAGAGGGATACGCAGTATTTT. This encodes CASSERDTQYF.

This chain joins TRBV7-8 and TRBJ2-7; 8 bases map to TRBD1. Per germline, CDR1 SGHVS and CDR2 FQNEAQ. This CDR3 is 15 amino acids long. The V and J ends lost 4 bases and 3 bases, in that order; junction bases with no gene match: 8. The CDR3 nucleotides read TGTGCCAGCAGCTACGTCGGGACAGGCCGCTACGAGCAGTACTTC. Amino acid sequence: CASSYVGTGRYEQYF.

The chain uses TRBV20-1 and TRBJ2-1, with D perhaps TRBD1 or TRBD2 (5 bases each). Per germline, CDR1 DFQATT and CDR2 SNEGSKA (reference sequence). CDR3 length equals 14 residues. With 1 base removed from V and 9 bases from J, the gap between germline ends came to 16 bases. CDR3 in amino acids: CSARVRGYQGEQFF. The CDR3 nucleotides read TGCAGTGCTAGAGTTCGAGGGTATCAGGGTGAGCAGTTCTTC.

This chain links TRBV7-2 with TRBJ2-5, with 11 bases lining up with TRBD2. V was clipped by 5 bases and J by 1 base; unmatched bases: 3. From germline, CDR1 is SGHTA and CDR2 FQGNSA. The CDR3 runs to 15 residues. The CDR3 region is CASSTGLAAQETQYF. The DNA for the CDR3 is TGTGCCAGCAGCACGGGACTAGCGGCCCAAGAGACCCAGTACTTC.

The chain employs TRBV11-2 and TRBJ2-3, with D unresolved. CDR3 length: 16 amino acids. Germline CDR1 SGHAT, CDR2 FQNNGV. Trimming took 2 bases from V and 4 from J, leaving 16 bases between them. The CDR3, as DNA: TGTGCCAGCAGCTTAAATCTCCGGGCATTCGCAGATACGCAGTATTTT. Amino acids: CASSLNLRAFADTQYF. Filled out from reference TRBV11-2 and TRBJ2-3, the complete variable domain reads EAGVAQSPRYKIIEKRQSVAFWCNPISGHATLYWYQQILGQGPKLLIQFQNNGVVDDSQLPKDRFSAERLKGVDSTLKIQPAKLEDSAVYLCASSLNLRAFADTQYFGPGTRLTVL.

This chain joins TRBV6-2 or TRBV6-3 and TRBJ2-3, with D possibly TRBD2 on 5 matching bases. The V gene's germline CDR1 is MNHEY and CDR2 SVGEGT. Trimming pared 7 bases from V and 2 bases from J, leaving 16 bases between. This CDR3 contains 15 residues. The DNA for the CDR3 is TGTGCCAGCACAGAAGGCGAGGGCCCCACAGATACGCAGTATTTT. Residues: CASTEGEGPTDTQYF.

The chain has TRBV7-2 and TRBJ1-5; unclear D gene. Germline-derived CDR1 and CDR2 are SGHTA and FQGNSA. The CDR3 loop spans 15 amino acids. The V end lost 1 base, the J end lost 0 bases, and 7 bases lay between the germline ends. CDR3 residues: CASSLVLDSNQPQHF. CDR3 in DNA: TGTGCCAGCAGCTTAGTACTGGATAGCAATCAGCCCCAGCATTTT.

This clonotype showed up just a few times. V usage is TRBV7-6 and J usage is TRBJ1-3; no reliable D call. The CDR3 extends over 16 amino acids. Between the trimmed V and J ends, which lost 4 bases and 0 bases, there was a span of 13 bases. Germline assignment: CDR1 SGHVS and CDR2 FNYEAQ. The CDR3 protein is CASSSYELSSGNTIYF. CDR3 bases: TGTGCCAGCAGCTCCTATGAGTTGAGCTCTGGAAACACCATATATTTT.

There are a few counts of this clonotype. The chain uses TRBV7-3 and TRBJ1-2; no clear D gene. Germline V lookup: CDR1 SGHTA, CDR2 FQGTGA. CDR3 size: 13 residues. Trimming removed 0 bases from V and 4 bases from J, with 6 bases in between. The CDR3 region has the DNA TGTGCCAGCAGCTTAACTCCAGGCTATGGCTACACCTTC. Translating it yields CASSLTPGYGYTF.

This chain links TRBV12-3 or TRBV12-4 with TRBJ1-5; TRBD1 might be the D (6 bases). Trimming removed 4 bases from V and 8 bases from J, with 12 bases in between. CDR3 length: 13 residues. The CDR3 spells CASSSTGREPQHF. As DNA, the CDR3 is TGTGCCAGCAGTTCCACAGGGCGAGAGCCCCAGCATTTT.

The V and J genes are TRBV7-2 and TRBJ2-3; tentative D call: TRBD2 (6 bases). The germline CDR1 and CDR2 sequences are SGHTA and FQGNSA. Trimming removed 6 bases at V and 0 bases at J, with 16 bases between. The CDR3 is 16 amino acids. This CDR3 is CASRAGLKSSTDTQYF. CDR3 nucleotides: TGTGCCAGCAGAGCCGGACTAAAGTCTAGCACAGATACGCAGTATTTT.

In its sample, this clonotype is medium-sized (0.01 to 0.1%). J is TRBJ1-5 and V is TRBV7-2; a possible D gene is TRBD1 (5 bases). CDR3 length equals 14 residues. V gave up 3 bases and J gave up 1 base, with 7 bases separating them. Germline V gene data show CDR1 as SGHTA and CDR2 as FQGNSA. The CDR3 coding sequence is TGTGCCAGCAGCTTCCCAGGGAGCAATCAGCCCCAGCATTTT. Protein product: CASSFPGSNQPQHF.

This clonotype was detected a few times. The chain employs TRBV30 and TRBJ2-7, with D perhaps matching TRBD1 (6 bases). There are 13 residues in the CDR3. The V gene lost 3 bases and the J gene lost 3 bases, with 12 bases spanning the gap. Looked up from germline, CDR1 is GTSNPN and CDR2 is SVGIG (reference sequence). CDR3 in DNA: TGTGCCTGGAGGGGACAACACTACTACGAGCAGTACTTC. Protein product: CAWRGQHYYEQYF.

This clonotype appeared a single time. The CDR3 DNA follows: TGTGCCAGCAAGACAGGGAGTGGGGGCTACACCTTC. This translates into CASKTGSGGYTF. This sequence joins TRBV28 and TRBJ1-2; 7 bases align to TRBD1. The CDR3 consists of 12 residues. With V trimmed by 7 bases and J by 8 bases, 7 bases remained unmatched. Per germline, CDR1 MDHEN and CDR2 SYDVKM.